Shown below are 17 T cell receptor beta chains from a single sample sequenced in a study of regulatory T cells in long-lasting Graves disease. Described time point: persistent/refractory GD, antithyroid drugs over 5 years with positive TRAb. The TCR library used RNA extracted from PBMCs. Assembly of TCR beta libraries relied on iRepertoire HTBI primers together with Arm-PCR of CDR3 regions. TCRdb ran MiXCR on the multiplex PCR reads and lists one entry per CDR3 protein. The data show approximately 400,000 distinct CDR3 sequences, about a quarter seen once. This material consisted of peripheral blood mononuclear cells (PBMCs), taken when the disease was refractory, from a patient treated with antithyroid drugs. These receptors were collected from a female donor with Graves disease.

In its sample, this clonotype was seen once. The chain recombines TRBV28 with TRBJ1-5; 9 nucleotides match TRBD1. The CDR3 totals 15 residues. V gave up 3 bases and J gave up 7 bases; unmatched junction bases: 7. The V gene's germline CDR1 is MDHEN and CDR2 SYDVKM. CDR3 loop: CASSLGTGLLQPQHF. Written as DNA, the CDR3 is TGTGCCAGCAGTTTGGGGACAGGGTTGCTCCAGCCCCAGCATTTT.

The V and J genes are TRBV20-1 and TRBJ1-1; D remains ambiguous. Germline loops: CDR1 DFQATT, CDR2 SNEGSKA (reference sequence). The CDR3 runs to 12 residues. Trimming stripped 6 bases from V and 6 bases from J, with 14 bases between. CDR3 protein: CSATTSGAEAFF. Written as DNA, the CDR3 is TGCAGTGCCACCACCTCCGGGGCTGAAGCTTTCTTT.

This clonotype was detected only a few times. In DNA form, the CDR3 reads TGCAGCGTCTCGACAGGGGCACAGTCACCCCTCCACTTT. This gives the protein CSVSTGAQSPLHF. The chain is built from TRBV29-1 and TRBJ1-6, with 8 bases that match TRBD1. The CDR3 covers 13 residues. CDR1 is SQVTM, CDR2 ANQGSEA, per germline. V trimming: 6 bases; J trimming: 10 bases; junction bases outside the gene matches: 8. The full variable domain, in which reference TRBV29-1 and TRBJ1-6 provide the parts outside the CDR3, is SAVISQKPSRDICQRGTSLTIQCQVDSQVTMMFWYRQQPGQSLTLIATANQGSEATYESGFVIDKFPISRPNLTFSTLTVSNMSPEDSSIYLCSVSTGAQSPLHFGNGTRLTVT.

The V call is TRBV6-1, the J call TRBJ2-7, with TRBD1 identical over 7 bases. Germline CDR1 is MNHNS and CDR2 is SASEGT. This CDR3 has 18 amino acids. V gave up 10 bases and J gave up 8 bases; unmatched junction bases: 29. CDR3 protein: CAISPTDTSGTATFKQYF. The CDR3 nucleotides are TGTGCCATCTCACCAACGGATACCTCCGGGACAGCTACATTCAAGCAGTACTTC.

This clonotype was observed a few times. The rearrangement uses TRBV5-4 and TRBJ2-5, with TRBD1 identical over 7 bases. The V gene's germline CDR1 is SGHNT and CDR2 YYREEE (reference sequence). CDR3 length equals 15 residues. V trimming: 4 bases; J trimming: 2 bases; junction bases outside the gene matches: 8. The CDR3 protein is CASSIHRGPQETQYF. The CDR3 nucleotides read TGTGCCAGCAGCATTCACAGGGGCCCTCAAGAGACCCAGTACTTC.

This clonotype was counted a few times. The chain uses TRBV30 and TRBJ2-5; the match to TRBD2 covers 9 bases. V shed 2 bases and J 2 bases; nucleotides not matched to a gene: 12. Germline CDR1 reads GTSNPN; CDR2 reads SVGIG (reference sequence). There are 17 residues in the CDR3. The CDR3 nucleotides read TGTGCCTGGAGTTGGGGCCTAGCGGGACATAGGCAAGAGACCCAGTACTTC. Translating gives CAWSWGLAGHRQETQYF.

In this sample, this clonotype turned up many times. The chain couples TRBV12-3 or TRBV12-4 to TRBJ1-1, with D possibly being TRBD1 (6 bases). CDR3 length equals 14 residues. The ends were cut back, 5 bases at V and 6 bases at J, with 16 bases in the middle. CDR3 amino acids: CASSPRGGQAEAFF. The CDR3 DNA reads as TGTGCCAGCAGTCCCCGCGGGGGGCAGGCTGAAGCTTTCTTT.

This clonotype was recorded at least ten times. The J gene is TRBJ2-7, the V gene TRBV12-3 or TRBV12-4, with D maybe TRBD2 (8 bases). V lost 5 bases to trimming and J lost 5 bases, with 25 bases between them. CDR3 length: 17 residues. In nucleotides, the CDR3 is TGTGCCAGCAGTAGCGGGGGACAGACAATAGGCAGCCACGAGCAGTACTTC. It is translated as CASSSGGQTIGSHEQYF.

The chain is built from TRBV9 and TRBJ1-1; unclear D gene. The V end lost 0 bases, the J end lost 1 base, and 10 bases lay between the germline ends. The germline V gene encodes CDR1 SGDLS and CDR2 YYNGEE. The CDR3 consists of 15 residues. The CDR3: CASSVEVAGNTEAFF. CDR3 in DNA: TGTGCCAGCAGCGTAGAGGTTGCAGGGAACACTGAAGCTTTCTTT.

This clonotype has only a few counts. The chain's CDR3 is CASSPDAGVEQYF. CDR3 coding DNA: TGTGCCAGTAGTCCGGACGCGGGAGTCGAGCAGTACTTC. The chain combines TRBV19 with TRBJ2-7, with 7 bases fitting TRBD2. The CDR3 length is 13 residues. Germline assignment: CDR1 LNHDA and CDR2 SQIVND (reference sequence). With 5 bases clipped from V and 6 bases from J, the junction kept 7 bases outside the gene matches.

The chain recombines TRBV6-1 with TRBJ2-7; 12 nucleotides align to TRBD1. V was pared by 6 bases and J by 4 bases, with 7 bases of the junction left unmatched. This CDR3 comprises 15 residues. The germline gives CDR1 MNHNS, CDR2 SASEGT. The CDR3 DNA reads TGTGCCAGCAGAATGGGACAGGGGGCGAAATACGAGCAGTACTTC. Translating gives CASRMGQGAKYEQYF.

In its sample, this clonotype was seen many times. The V call is TRBV12-3 or TRBV12-4, the J call TRBJ2-7; D unclear. The CDR3 is 12 amino acids. Trimming took off 6 bases at V and 4 bases at J, with 10 bases between the two ends. The CDR3 spells CASSMGIYEQYF. The CDR3 DNA is TGTGCCAGCAGCATGGGGATTTACGAGCAGTACTTC.

CDR3 nucleotide sequence: TGTGCCAGCAGTAAATCTAGCGGGAACACCGGGGAGCTGTTTTTT. Translating gives CASSKSSGNTGELFF. The chain combines TRBV6-4 with TRBJ2-2; 7 bases map to TRBD2. The CDR3 is 15 residues long. Germline V gives CDR1 MRHNA, CDR2 SNTAGT. The V gene end was trimmed by 5 bases and the J gene end by 1 base; junction bases not matched to a gene: 4.

The chain recombines TRBV19 with TRBJ1-3; 7 bases fit TRBD1. Germline CDR1 reads LNHDA; CDR2 reads SQIVND (reference sequence). Germline trimming cut 7 bases from V and 2 bases from J; bases unmatched to any gene: 8. This CDR3 comprises 15 residues. The CDR3 protein is CASISQGDTGNTIYF. In DNA, the CDR3 is TGTGCCAGTATATCTCAGGGGGATACTGGAAACACCATATATTTT. The full variable domain, rest sourced from reference TRBV19 and TRBJ1-3, is DGGITQSPKYLFRKEGQNVTLSCEQNLNHDAMYWYRQDPGQGLRLIYYSQIVNDFQKGDIAEGYSVSREKKESFPLTVTSAQKNPTAFYLCASISQGDTGNTIYFGEGSWLTVV.

At least ten counts were recorded for this clonotype. This chain joins TRBV2 and TRBJ1-6; perhaps TRBD1 as D (6 bases). CDR1 and CDR2 from the germline V gene are SNHLY and FYNNEI. Trimming took off 8 bases at V and 3 bases at J, with 11 bases between the two ends. The CDR3 totals 14 residues. CDR3 DNA sequence: TGTGCCAGCGTGATGGACAGCTATAATTCACCCCTCCACTTT. Translation gives CASVMDSYNSPLHF. Drawing the rest from reference TRBV2 and TRBJ1-6, the complete variable domain is EPEVTQTPSHQVTQMGQEVILRCVPISNHLYFYWYRQILGQKVEFLVSFYNNEISEKSEIFDDQFSVERPDGSNFTLKIRSTKLEDSAMYFCASVMDSYNSPLHFGNGTRLTVT.

The chain combines TRBV20-1 with TRBJ2-1, with TRBD2 matching 14 bases. Germline CDR1 DFQATT, CDR2 SNEGSKA (reference sequence). The V gene end was trimmed by 1 base and the J gene end by 8 bases; junction bases not matched to a gene: 7. The CDR3 has 16 residues. The CDR3 DNA reads as TGCAGTGCTAGAGCTGGACTAGCGGGAGGCGGGGATGAGCAGTTCTTC. As protein: CSARAGLAGGGDEQFF.

This clonotype has ten or more counts. This rearrangement joins TRBV2 to TRBJ1-3, with D unresolved. This CDR3 has 15 amino acids. V shed 0 bases and J shed 4 bases, with 10 bases lying between them. CDR1 SNHLY and CDR2 FYNNEI come from the germline V gene. The CDR3 sequence is CASSEAAAGGNTIYF. CDR3 nucleotide sequence: TGTGCCAGCAGTGAAGCAGCGGCTGGGGGAAACACCATATATTTT.